These 5 T cell receptor beta chains were all obtained from the same sample, sequenced in a study of technical replicates of blood from several donors. Here immunoSEQ multiplex PCR was the method, and the copy in TCRdb shows in-frame clones only, minus some. The table shows approximately 59,000 clones, with around 96% occurring only once. Sequenced: PBMCs. All receptors derive from a human donor in good health. Some clones in this sample may be carry-over from other donors' samples.

Note on this clone: Other nucleotide sequences in the sample specify the same CDR3. The gene calls are TRBV5-1 and TRBJ2-7, with 12 bases lining up with TRBD1. Germline trimming cut 7 bases from V and 4 bases from J; bases unmatched to any gene: 6. The CDR3 consists of 14 residues. Germline-derived CDR1 and CDR2 are SGHRS and YFSETQ. The DNA for the CDR3 is TGCGCCAGCTCGCCGGGACAGGGGGCTTACGAGCAGTACTTC. It codes for CASSPGQGAYEQYF.

The gene calls are TRBV5-1 and TRBJ2-5; 7 positions agree with TRBD1. V lost 3 bases and J lost 4; bases outside the gene matches: 9. This CDR3 comprises 15 residues. Germline V gene lookup returns CDR1 SGHRS and CDR2 YFSETQ. For the CDR3, the DNA is TGCGCCAGCAGCTCGAGAGGGGGCGCAGGAGAGACCCAGTACTTC. Its translation: CASSSRGGAGETQYF.

The V call is TRBV27, the J call TRBJ1-5; TRBD1 matches at 7 bases. The CDR3 has 16 residues. V trimming: 7 bases; J trimming: 6 bases; junction bases outside the gene matches: 15. Germline V CDR1 and CDR2: MNHEY, SMNVEV (reference sequence). The CDR3 DNA follows: TGTGCCAGCAAATCCACCATACAGGGGCAAGGTCAGCCCCAGCATTTT. This encodes CASKSTIQGQGQPQHF.

This chain joins TRBV7-2 and TRBJ2-7; D gene uncertain. The CDR3 totals 13 residues. Trimming took off 4 bases at V and 0 bases at J, with 7 bases between the two ends. Germline V gene sequence: CDR1 SGHTA, CDR2 FQGNSA. The CDR3 DNA reads TGTGCCAGCAGCTCCGTTTCCTCCTACGAGCAGTACTTC. Its translation: CASSSVSSYEQYF.

J is TRBJ2-1 and V is TRBV7-2; no clear D gene. This CDR3 comprises 14 residues. V was pared by 3 bases and J by 7 bases, with 13 bases between. The germline gives CDR1 SGHTA, CDR2 FQGNSA. The CDR3 coding sequence is TGTGCCAGCAGCTTGAATCGAGCCTTGAATGAGCAGTTCTTC. Its translation is CASSLNRALNEQFF.